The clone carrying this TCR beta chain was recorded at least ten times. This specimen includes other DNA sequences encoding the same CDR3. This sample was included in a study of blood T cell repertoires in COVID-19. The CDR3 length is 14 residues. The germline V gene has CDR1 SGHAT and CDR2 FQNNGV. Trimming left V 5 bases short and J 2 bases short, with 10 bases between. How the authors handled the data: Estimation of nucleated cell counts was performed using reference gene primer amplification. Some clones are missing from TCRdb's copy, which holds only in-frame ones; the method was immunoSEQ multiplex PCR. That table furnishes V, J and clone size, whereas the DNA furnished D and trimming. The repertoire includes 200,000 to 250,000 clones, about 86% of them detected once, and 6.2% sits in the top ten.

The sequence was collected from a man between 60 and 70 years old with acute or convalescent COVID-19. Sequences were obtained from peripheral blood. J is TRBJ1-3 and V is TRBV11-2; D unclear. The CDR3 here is CASSLGGPGNTIYF. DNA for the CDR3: TGTGCCAGCAGCCTGGGAGGCCCTGGAAACACCATATATTTT.